The clone carrying this T cell receptor beta chain was counted at least ten times. What it binds is unknown. V dropped 0 bases and J dropped 0 bases, with 7 bases sitting between them. The CDR3 consists of 15 residues. Germline V gene sequence: CDR1 SGHRS, CDR2 YFSETQ. This sample is drawn from a study of CD8 T cells in ankylosing spondylitis. Notes on the study in general: A subset of motif variants has previously been described in the synovial fluid and blood of reactive arthritis.

Making use of molecular barcodes, quantitative 5'-RACE generated TCR beta libraries. TCRdb itself ran the 5' RACE reads through MiXCR, one entry per CDR3 protein. The sample records some 52,000 distinct CDR3 sequences, roughly 7.4% being singletons. The receptor comes from a female donor with ankylosing spondylitis or in good health (not recorded which). The chain combines TRBV5-1 with TRBJ1-5, with D hard to call. Sequenced: blood, either unsorted or a sorted T cell fraction (not recorded which). CDR3 region: CASSLVPDSNQPQHF. In nucleotides, the CDR3 is TGCGCCAGCAGCTTGGTTCCGGATAGCAATCAGCCCCAGCATTTT.